This TCR beta chain derives from a study of blood T cell repertoires in COVID-19. V lost 6 bases to trimming and J lost 3 bases; unmatched junction nucleotides: 7. CDR1 KGHSH and CDR2 LQKENI come from the germline V gene. The CDR3 covers 14 residues. The assay was immunoSEQ multiplex PCR, and TCRdb's table has in-frame clones only and misses some. The data contain about 200,000 clones, around 87% of them singletons. Sequenced: peripheral blood. This sequence originates from a man aged 45-65 years with acute or convalescent COVID-19. The V call is TRBV18, the J call TRBJ1-2; TRBD1 agrees at 7 bases. For the CDR3, the DNA is TGTGCCAGCTCGCCGACAGGGTCGGACTATGGCTACACCTTC. Encoded protein: CASSPTGSDYGYTF.